One T cell receptor (beta chain) is described in this entry. Its antigen is undetermined. Germline CDR1 MNHNY, CDR2 SVGAGI (reference sequence). This CDR3 comprises 14 residues. V gave up 2 bases and J gave up 1 base, with 6 bases separating them. Collection occurred without any documented infections or immune events in donors. This sample is drawn from a study of identifying expanded T cells in peripheral blood. The study's findings and limits: Across healthy donors, higher total template counts meant significantly greater roughly 2-week count variance.

The data were produced by immunoSEQ multiplex PCR, yet TCRdb's version contains in-frame clones alone and is incomplete. The repertoire has more than 95,000 clones, about 80% of them found once; the top ten carry about 3.1%. The receptor was isolated from a person between 18 and 75 years old in good health. Sequencing was performed on blood. The rearrangement uses TRBV6-6 and TRBJ1-3, with D perhaps TRBD1 (5 bases). CDR3 residues: CASSYGGSGNTIYF. CDR3 coding DNA: TGTGCCAGCAGTTACGGGGGGTCTGGAAACACCATATATTTT.